This TCR beta chain was recorded in a study of PD-1 blockade in classical Hodgkin lymphoma. Overall study results and limits: Reported baseline diversity: healthy donors highest, relapsed/refractory patients lowest.

Germline V gives CDR1 MDHEN, CDR2 SYDVKM. V gave up 8 bases and J gave up 6 bases; unmatched junction bases: 10. The CDR3 is 14 amino acids. Here immunoSEQ multiplex PCR was the method, and the copy in TCRdb shows in-frame clones only, minus some. Found here are more than 10,000 clones, around 80% of them singletons; the top ten hold roughly 35%. Each patient experienced a relapse that followed autologous stem cell transplantation, and brentuximab vedotin exposure varied. This clone was observed a handful of times. Antigen: not known. V and J are TRBV28 and TRBJ1-5, with TRBD1 matching over 7 bases. Sequenced material: peripheral blood mononuclear cells (PBMCs), taken before the second cycle of nivolumab. This TCR was recovered from a human donor with classical Hodgkin lymphoma. The CDR3 loop is CASLRGGEGQPQHF. The CDR3 region has the DNA TGTGCCAGCCTCCGAGGGGGCGAGGGTCAGCCCCAGCATTTT.